This T cell receptor beta chain was found in a study of cytomegalovirus exposure and HLA in healthy donors. The PCR employed 60 Vbeta primers together with 13 Jbeta primers. The data were produced by immunoSEQ multiplex PCR, yet TCRdb's version contains in-frame clones alone and is incomplete. The sample has roughly 120,000 clones, roughly 80% seen once. Note on this clone: Its antigen is unidentified.

The germline CDR1 and CDR2 sequences are SEHNR and FQNEAQ (reference sequence). The CDR3 totals 15 residues. Trimming at V came to 6 bases and at J to 5 bases, leaving 12 bases not matched to a gene. Study-wide points: For most TCR beta V segments, an earlier analysis put the productive rate at about 90% or about 30% of the time. A list of about 160 TCR beta chains associated with cytomegalovirus was given. In a later analysis, HLA-C alleles had the fewest associated TCRs, DRB1 alleles the most.

This TCR was recovered from a male donor in good health and CMV-seronegative. The chain recombines TRBV7-9 with TRBJ1-2; 7 nucleotides agree with TRBD1. The sequenced material came from PBMCs. This CDR3 is CASSGIRDSLYGYTF. CDR3 nucleotide sequence: TGTGCCAGCAGTGGAATTCGGGACAGCCTTTATGGCTACACCTTC.